This T cell receptor (beta chain) derives from a study of T cells in Graves' hyperthyroidism and ophthalmopathy. Study-level points and caveats: Researchers report that a 13 V-J model separated ophthalmopathy from stable hyperthyroidism. Most thyroid clonotypes that were expanded above 0.001 also turned up in blood.

Amplification of TCR beta CDR3 regions was performed using RNA transcripts as template. The study used the HTBI primer set for a first-round RT-PCR of the TCR CDR3. From the multiplex PCR reads, TCRdb called clonotypes with MiXCR, one entry per CDR3 protein. The table lists hundreds of thousands of distinct CDR3 sequences, under 20% of them singletons. Looked up from germline, CDR1 is DFQATT and CDR2 is SNEGSKA (reference sequence). This CDR3 spans 18 amino acids. V was shortened by 0 bases and J by 1 base, with 21 bases between the two germline ends. This clonotype showed up many times. What it binds is not known.

Sequencing was performed on blood. The sequence was collected from a woman aged 25 to 39 with Graves' hyperthyroidism. J is TRBJ2-5 and V is TRBV20-1, with TRBD2 as a possible D gene (6 bases). The CDR3 protein is CSARDFWQAGGGQETQYF. The CDR3 DNA reads TGCAGTGCTAGAGATTTTTGGCAAGCGGGCGGAGGCCAAGAGACCCAGTACTTC.